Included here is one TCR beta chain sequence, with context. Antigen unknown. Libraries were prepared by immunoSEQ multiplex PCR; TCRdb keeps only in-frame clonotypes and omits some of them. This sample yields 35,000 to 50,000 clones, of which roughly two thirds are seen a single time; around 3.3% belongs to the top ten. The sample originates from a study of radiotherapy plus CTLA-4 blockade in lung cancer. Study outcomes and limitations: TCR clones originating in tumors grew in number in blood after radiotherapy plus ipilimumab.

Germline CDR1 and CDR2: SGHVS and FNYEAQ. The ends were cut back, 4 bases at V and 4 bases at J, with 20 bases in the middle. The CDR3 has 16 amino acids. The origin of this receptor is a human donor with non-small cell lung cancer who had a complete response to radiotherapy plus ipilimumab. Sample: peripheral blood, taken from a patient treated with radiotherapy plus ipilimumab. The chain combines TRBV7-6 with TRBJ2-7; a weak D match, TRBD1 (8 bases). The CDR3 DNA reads TGTGCCAGCAGCTCTGGGACAGGTGGGGGGGGATACGAGCAGTACTTC. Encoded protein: CASSSGTGGGGYEQYF.